This T cell receptor (beta chain) was sequenced for a study of T cells in Graves' hyperthyroidism and ophthalmopathy (dated by TCRdb to between 2018 and 2021). Looking at the study overall: To identify TCR V-J signatures that set the groups apart, the researchers used a discovery cohort of 100 patients, made up of roughly 40 with Graves' ophthalmopathy and about 60 with stable Graves' hyperthyroidism. Prospective prediction of ophthalmopathy was tested in an independent validation cohort consisting of under 20 hyperthyroidism patients and some 15 patients who later progressed to ophthalmopathy. The approximately 97 discovery patients were randomly divided into training and test sets at a 7:3 ratio. Thyroid tissue and blood T-cell repertoires from six or seven Graves' hyperthyroidism patients were also compared in the study. Following sampling, methimazole starting at 30 mg daily was given to hyperthyroidism patients, and high-dose intravenous methylprednisolone was given to ophthalmopathy patients. The paper describes TCR Vbeta CDR3 sequencing of about 140 peripheral blood samples, made up of around 41 ophthalmopathy patients, 70 to 75 hyperthyroidism patients and some 17 progressor patients. Study-wide findings and limitations: Ophthalmopathy was separated from stable hyperthyroidism by a 13 V-J signature model, with around 88% sensitivity and about 81% specificity obtained in cross-validation and 80%/75% obtained in testing. Sample size was not statistically predetermined, and blinding of investigators to group allocation was not performed. Most expanded thyroid clonotypes (frequency above 0.001) were also detected in blood, a finding suggesting that blood repertoires may reflect thyroid immune responses. In validation, the model predicted progression to ophthalmopathy a median of about 6.5 months before onset, with 65% to 71% sensitivity and roughly 72% specificity.

A patient counted as having stable Graves' hyperthyroidism if no progression to ophthalmopathy occurred over 18 months of follow-up. Hyperthyroidism patients were newly diagnosed, with disease duration under 2 months, and aged 18 to 65 years. Exclusion was applied to patients with uncontrolled infections, other autoimmune diseases, pregnancy or lactation. Diagnoses were established on the basis of clinical symptoms, serum thyroxine and TRAb, thyroid ultrasound, and orbital computed tomography. Trizol reagent was used to extract total RNA, and RNA quality was then checked on an Agilent 2100 Bioanalyzer. A remark on this clonotype: What antigen it recognizes has not been identified. The conserved phenylalanine or tryptophan normally closing the CDR3 is absent here, so this likely arose from a read error.

The TCR beta CDR3 regions were amplified from RNA transcripts. The first round of RT-PCR for the TCR CDR3 was performed with the HTBI primer set and the Qiagen OneStep RT-PCR kit. Libraries were constructed in a second round of multiplex PCR, after which size selection and purification were carried out. The libraries were sequenced on an Illumina HiSeq2000 using paired-end 100 bp reads. The authors' analysis ran thus. SOAPnuke was used to process the raw data, with reads discarded if the reads contained adapters or uncalled bases, had a mean Phred below 15, or lacked an exact constant-primer or identifier match. High-quality paired reads were merged with COPE v1.2.5, and unique nucleotide sequences were defined as clonotypes. Clonotypes were aligned to IMGT TRBV, TRBD and TRBJ reference segments using MiTCR v1.1. Analysis was restricted to V-J combinations with a frequency above 0.0001, which covered just over 98% of repertoires. A TCS score was defined as the ratio of F50 (clonal expansion) to E x V (chaos), with BLOSUM62-based TCRdist applied between CDR3 peptides within each V-J. Welch's t-statistics and random forest reduced approximately 520 V-J features to 13, which were used in a naive Bayes classifier (R e1071). TCRdb reprocessed the public reads (quality trimming at Q25 with fastp, clone calling with MiXCR) and kept in-frame beta chains. Each record represents a unique CDR3 protein, reported with the most common genes and DNA among its rows. These V and J calls are TCRdb output, not the study's own analysis. This sample comprises 600,000 or so distinct CDR3 sequences, around 46% of them detected only once. 6.5% to 9% of the sample goes to the ten largest clones.

Per the germline V gene, SGHVS is the CDR1 and FQNEAQ is the CDR2. V was cut back by 5 bases and J by 6 bases, leaving a gap of 10 bases between them. The CDR3 sequence runs 12 residues, both termini included. Here the CDR3 DNA is all that survives: 36 bases in frame from base 1. Sequenced material: peripheral blood or thyroid tissue (not recorded which). This receptor was identified in a woman aged 18-29 years with Graves' hyperthyroidism. Donor details come from another sample of the same person, matched by shared clones. Rearrangement joined TRBV7-8 to TRBJ1-1, with the D gene too uncertain to name. The CDR3 region: CASSPSPAEAFL. The nucleotide sequence is TGTGCCAGCAGCCCGTCCCCGGCTGAAGCTTTCCTT.